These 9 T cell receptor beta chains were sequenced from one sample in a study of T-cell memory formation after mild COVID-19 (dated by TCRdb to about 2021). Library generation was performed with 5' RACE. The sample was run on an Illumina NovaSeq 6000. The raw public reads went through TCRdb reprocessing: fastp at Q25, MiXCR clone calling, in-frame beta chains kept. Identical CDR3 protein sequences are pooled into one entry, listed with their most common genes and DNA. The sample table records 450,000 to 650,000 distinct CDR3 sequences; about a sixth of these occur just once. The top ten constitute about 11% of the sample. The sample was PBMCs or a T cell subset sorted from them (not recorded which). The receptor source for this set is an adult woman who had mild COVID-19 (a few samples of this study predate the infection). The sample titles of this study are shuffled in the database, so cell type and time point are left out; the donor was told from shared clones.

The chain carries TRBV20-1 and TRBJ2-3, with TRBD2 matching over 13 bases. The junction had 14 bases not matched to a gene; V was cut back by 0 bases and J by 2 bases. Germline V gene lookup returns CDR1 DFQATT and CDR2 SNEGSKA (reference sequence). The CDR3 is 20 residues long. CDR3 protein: CSARDLSARLAGGPTDTQYF. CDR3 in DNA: TGCAGTGCTAGAGATTTGTCGGCCCGACTAGCGGGAGGCCCCACAGATACGCAGTATTTT.

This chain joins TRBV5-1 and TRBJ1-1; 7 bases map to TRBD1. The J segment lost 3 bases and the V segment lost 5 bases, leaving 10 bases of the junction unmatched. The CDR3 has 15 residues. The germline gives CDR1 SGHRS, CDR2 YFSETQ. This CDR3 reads CASSLQDRLDTEAFF. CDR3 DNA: TGCGCCAGCAGTCTCCAGGACAGGCTCGACACTGAAGCTTTCTTT. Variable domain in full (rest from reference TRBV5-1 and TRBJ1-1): KAGVTQTPRYLIKTRGQQVTLSCSPISGHRSVSWYQQTPGQGLQFLFEYFSETQRNKGNFPGRFSGRQFSNSRSEMNVSTLELGDSALYLCASSLQDRLDTEAFFGQGTRLTVV.

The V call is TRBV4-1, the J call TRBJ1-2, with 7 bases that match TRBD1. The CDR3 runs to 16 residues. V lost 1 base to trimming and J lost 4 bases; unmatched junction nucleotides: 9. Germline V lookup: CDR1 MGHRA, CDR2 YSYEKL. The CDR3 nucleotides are TGCGCCAGCAGCCAAGGAACATACCGGGACAGCTATGGCTACACCTTC. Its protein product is CASSQGTYRDSYGYTF.

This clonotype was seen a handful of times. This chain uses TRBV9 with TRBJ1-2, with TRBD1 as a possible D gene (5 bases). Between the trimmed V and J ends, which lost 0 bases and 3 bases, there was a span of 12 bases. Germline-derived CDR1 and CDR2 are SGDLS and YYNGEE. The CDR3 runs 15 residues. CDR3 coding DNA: TGTGCCAGCAGCGTAGAACCGCAGGGTGACTATGGCTACACCTTC. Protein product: CASSVEPQGDYGYTF.

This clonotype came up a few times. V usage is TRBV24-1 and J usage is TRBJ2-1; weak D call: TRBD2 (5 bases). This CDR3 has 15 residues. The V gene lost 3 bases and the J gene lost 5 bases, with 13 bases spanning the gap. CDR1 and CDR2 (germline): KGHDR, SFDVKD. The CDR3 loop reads CATSDPTRVDNEQFF. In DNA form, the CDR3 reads TGTGCCACCAGTGATCCCACGAGGGTCGACAATGAGCAGTTCTTC.

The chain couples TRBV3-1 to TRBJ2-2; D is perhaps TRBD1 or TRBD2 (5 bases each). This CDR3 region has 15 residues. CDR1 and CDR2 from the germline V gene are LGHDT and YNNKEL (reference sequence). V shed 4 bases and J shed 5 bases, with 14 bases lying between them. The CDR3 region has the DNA TGTGCCAGCAGCCGTGGAGAGGGGATAACCGGGGAGCTGTTTTTT. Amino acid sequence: CASSRGEGITGELFF.

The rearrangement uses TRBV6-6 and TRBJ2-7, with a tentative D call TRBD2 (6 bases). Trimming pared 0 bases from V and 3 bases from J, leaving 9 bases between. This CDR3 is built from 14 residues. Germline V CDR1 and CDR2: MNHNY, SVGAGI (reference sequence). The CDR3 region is CASSYSGGLYEQYF. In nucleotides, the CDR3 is TGTGCCAGCAGTTACTCGGGGGGTCTCTACGAGCAGTACTTC.

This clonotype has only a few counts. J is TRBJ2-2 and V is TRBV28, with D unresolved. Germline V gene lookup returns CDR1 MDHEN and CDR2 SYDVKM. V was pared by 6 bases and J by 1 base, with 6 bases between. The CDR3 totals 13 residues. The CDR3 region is CASRTVNTGELFF. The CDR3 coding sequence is TGTGCCAGCAGGACGGTGAACACCGGGGAGCTGTTTTTT.

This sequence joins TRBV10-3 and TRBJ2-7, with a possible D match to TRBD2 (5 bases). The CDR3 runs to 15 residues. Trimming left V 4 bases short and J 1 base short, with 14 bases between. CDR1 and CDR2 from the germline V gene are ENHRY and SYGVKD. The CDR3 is CAISVGARDSYEQYF. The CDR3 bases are TGTGCCATCAGTGTGGGAGCGAGGGATTCCTACGAGCAGTACTTC.